A single sample is the source of the 2 T cell receptor beta chains below, sequenced in a study of regulatory T cells in long-lasting Graves disease. Noted time point: newly diagnosed GD, antithyroid drugs for less than 3 months. Extracted RNA from PBMCs served as the source of the TCR library. Libraries of TCR beta came from iRepertoire HTBI primers plus Arm-PCR of CDR3 regions. TCRdb analysed the multiplex PCR reads with MiXCR anew, one entry per CDR3 protein. The sample shows about 420,000 distinct CDR3 sequences, about 15% of them seen only once. These data were also reused for a study on T cells in Graves' hyperthyroidism and ophthalmopathy.

Specimen: peripheral blood mononuclear cells (PBMCs), collected at new diagnosis, from a patient treated with antithyroid drugs. The receptor set was obtained from a woman aged 18-29 years with Graves disease.

In its sample, this clonotype was seen many times. The V call is TRBV7-8, the J call TRBJ2-4; the D call may be TRBD1 or TRBD2 (5 bases each). Germline loops: CDR1 SGHVS, CDR2 FQNEAQ. The CDR3 sequence is 15 residues long. The V gene lost 1 base and the J gene lost 8 bases, with 15 bases spanning the gap. In DNA, the CDR3 is TGTGCCAGCAGCTTAGGGCGTCCCGGGGCAGACATTCAGTACTTC. Encoded protein: CASSLGRPGADIQYF.

This clonotype was observed at least ten times. V and J are TRBV5-1 and TRBJ2-7; a weak D match, TRBD1 (6 bases). Per the germline V gene, CDR1 is SGHRS and CDR2 is YFSETQ. This CDR3 is built from 14 residues. The V end was cut by 1 base, the J end by 5 bases, with 13 bases between. The DNA for the CDR3 is TGCGCCAGCAGCTTGTACAGGGTCGGGGACGAGCAGTACTTC. Translating gives CASSLYRVGDEQYF. The complete variable domain, with remaining parts taken from reference TRBV5-1 and TRBJ2-7, reads KAGVTQTPRYLIKTRGQQVTLSCSPISGHRSVSWYQQTPGQGLQFLFEYFSETQRNKGNFPGRFSGRQFSNSRSEMNVSTLELGDSALYLCASSLYRVGDEQYFGPGTRLTVT.